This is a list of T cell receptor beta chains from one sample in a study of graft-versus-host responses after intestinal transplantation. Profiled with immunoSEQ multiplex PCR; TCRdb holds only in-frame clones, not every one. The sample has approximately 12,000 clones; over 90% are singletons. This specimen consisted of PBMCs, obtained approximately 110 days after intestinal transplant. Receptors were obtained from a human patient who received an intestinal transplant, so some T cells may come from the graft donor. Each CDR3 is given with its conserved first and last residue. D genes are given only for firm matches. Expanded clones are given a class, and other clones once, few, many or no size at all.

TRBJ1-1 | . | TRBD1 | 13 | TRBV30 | TGTGCCTGGAGGCGGACAGGGGGCCCCGAAGCTTTCTTT | CAWRRTGGPEAFF
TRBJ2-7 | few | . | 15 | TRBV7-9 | TGTGCCAGCAGCACCCCAGGTGGGGCGACCTACGAGCAGTACTTC | CASSTPGGATYEQYF
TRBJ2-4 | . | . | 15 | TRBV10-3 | TGTGCCATCAGTGAGAAGTTAGTAGCCAAAAACATTCAGTACTTC | CAISEKLVAKNIQYF
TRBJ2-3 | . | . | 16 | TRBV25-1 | TGTGCCAGCAGTGAATTATCGACAGGCGACACAGATACGCAGTATTTT | CASSELSTGDTDTQYF
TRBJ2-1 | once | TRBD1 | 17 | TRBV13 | TGTGCCAGCAGCTTCGCCCCCGGACAGGGCCCCTACAATGAGCAGTTCTTC | CASSFAPGQGPYNEQFF
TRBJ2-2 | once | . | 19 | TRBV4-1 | TGCGCCAGCAGCCAGCGACCCCGGACGGGCGGAATTAACACCGGGGAGCTGTTTTTT | CASSQRPRTGGINTGELFF
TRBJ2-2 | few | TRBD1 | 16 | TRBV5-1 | TGCGCCAGCAGCTTCGGGACAGGGATCGACACCGGGGAGCTGTTTTTT | CASSFGTGIDTGELFF
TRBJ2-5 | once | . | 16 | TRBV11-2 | TGTGCCAGCAGCTCCTCGGCAATGAGGCCAGAGGAGACCCAGTACTTC | CASSSSAMRPEETQYF
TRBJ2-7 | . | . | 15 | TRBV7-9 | TGTGCCAGCAGCTTGGTCGGGAGAGGCCCGGGGGAGCAGTACTTC | CASSLVGRGPGEQYF
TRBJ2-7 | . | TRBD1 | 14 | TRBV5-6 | TGTGCCAGCAGCTTAGGAGCAGGGGGCGTTGAGCAGTACTTC | CASSLGAGGVEQYF
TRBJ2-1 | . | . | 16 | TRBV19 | TGTGCCAGTAGTAAGGTGGTACAGGGTCCTTCCAATGAGCAGTTCTTC | CASSKVVQGPSNEQFF
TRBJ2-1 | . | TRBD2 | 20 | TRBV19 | TGTGCCAGTAGTATCAGGGACGTAGGGACTAGCGGGAGAGCATACAATGAGCAGTTCTTC | CASSIRDVGTSGRAYNEQFF
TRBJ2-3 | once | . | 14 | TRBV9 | TGTGCCAGCAGTCTATCGGGTTCCACAGATACGCAGTATTTT | CASSLSGSTDTQYF
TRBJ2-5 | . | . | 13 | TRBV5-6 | TGTGCCAGCAGCTTGGCCCGGGGGGAGACCCAGTACTTC | CASSLARGETQYF
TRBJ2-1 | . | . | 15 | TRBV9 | TGTGCCAGCAGCGTCGGAGACTTCGGGCGCAATGAGCAGTTCTTC | CASSVGDFGRNEQFF